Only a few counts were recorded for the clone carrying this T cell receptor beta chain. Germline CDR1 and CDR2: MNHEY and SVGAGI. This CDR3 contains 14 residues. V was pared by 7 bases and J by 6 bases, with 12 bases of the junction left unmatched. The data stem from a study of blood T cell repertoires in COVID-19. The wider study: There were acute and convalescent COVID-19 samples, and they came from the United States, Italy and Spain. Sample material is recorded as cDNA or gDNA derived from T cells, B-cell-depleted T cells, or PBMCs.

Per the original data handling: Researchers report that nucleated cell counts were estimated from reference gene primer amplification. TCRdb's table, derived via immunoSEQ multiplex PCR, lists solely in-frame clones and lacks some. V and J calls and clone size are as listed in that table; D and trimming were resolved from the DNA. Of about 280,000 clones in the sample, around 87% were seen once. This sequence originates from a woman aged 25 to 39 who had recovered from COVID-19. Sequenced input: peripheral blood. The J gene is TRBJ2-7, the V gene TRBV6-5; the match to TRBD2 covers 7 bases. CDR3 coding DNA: TGTGCCAGCACAAAATCCGTGACTAGCTCCGAGCAGTACTTC. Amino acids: CASTKSVTSSEQYF.